This T cell receptor (beta chain) was sequenced in a study of early T cells in non-severe SARS-CoV-2 infection. Study information: Chains were not paired, and sequencing was done on bulk RNA from unsorted whole blood. Findings of the study overall: VDJdb matches were skewed toward anti-spike CD8 T cell responses.

Individual cDNA molecules each received unique molecular identifiers attached to them. TCRdb passed the 5' RACE reads through MiXCR, listing each CDR3 protein once. The sample holds 85,000 to 100,000 distinct CDR3 sequences, roughly 11% seen once. With V trimmed by 6 bases and J by 4 bases, 9 bases remained unmatched. This CDR3 is 16 amino acids long. Germline CDR1 SGHTA, CDR2 FQGNSA. Remarks on this clonotype: What it binds is unknown.

The chain combines TRBV7-2 with TRBJ2-7; 13 bases agree with TRBD2. The clonotype was recovered from an adult who was a healthcare worker with PCR-confirmed SARS-CoV-2 infection or an uninfected control (not recorded which). Material for sequencing was whole blood. The CDR3 loop is CASSFSSTSGGYEQYF. The DNA for the CDR3 is TGTGCCAGCAGTTTTTCCTCGACTAGCGGGGGGTACGAGCAGTACTTC.